Listed here are 27 T cell receptor beta chains from one sample, sequenced in a study of CD8+ T cells in alopecia areata. Investigators isolated RNA and reverse transcribed it into cDNA to act as the sequencing template. The table came from immunoSEQ multiplex PCR; TCRdb's copy has only in-frame clones and leaves some out. The repertoire holds some 120,000 clones, approximately 58% seen once, with 3.5% to 5.5% in the top ten. The sample consisted of CD4+ T cells sorted from blood, taken at week 0. Receptors originate from a human donor with alopecia areata.

The genes are TRBV6-5 and TRBJ1-6; 7 nucleotides align to TRBD1. The CDR3 is 15 residues long. J lost 4 bases, V lost 4 bases, and 4 bases had no gene match. From germline, CDR1 is MNHEY and CDR2 SVGAGI. In DNA, the CDR3 is TGTGCCAGCAGTTCGGACAGGCTATATAATTCACCCCTCCACTTT. As protein: CASSSDRLYNSPLHF.

A few counts support this clone. CDR3: CASSTGQGGDEAFF. The CDR3 DNA is TGTGCCAGTAGTACCGGACAGGGAGGGGATGAAGCTTTCTTT. V gene TRBV19 combines with J gene TRBJ1-1; 8 bases fit TRBD1. CDR1 is LNHDA, CDR2 SQIVND, per germline (reference sequence). V lost 4 bases to trimming and J lost 7 bases; unmatched junction nucleotides: 8. The CDR3 totals 14 residues.

There are many counts of this clone. The CDR3 spells CASSLGGDSKNIQYF. CDR3 bases: TGTGCCAGCAGCTTAGGCGGGGATTCCAAAAACATTCAGTACTTC. The chain links TRBV7-2 to TRBJ2-4, with a weak D call TRBD2 (6 bases). The V end lost 1 base, the J end lost 2 bases, and 9 bases lay between the germline ends. Germline V lookup: CDR1 SGHTA, CDR2 FQGNSA. This CDR3 has 15 amino acids. The full variable domain, with the rest looked up from reference TRBV7-2 and TRBJ2-4, is GAGVSQSPSNKVTEKGKDVELRCDPISGHTALYWYRQSLGQGLEFLIYFQGNSAPDKSGLPSDRFSAERTGGSVSTLTIQRTQQEDSAVYLCASSLGGDSKNIQYFGAGTRLSVL.

The chain has TRBV6-5 and TRBJ1-6; 7 bases map to TRBD1. J was trimmed by 0 bases and V by 6 bases; bases with no gene match: 2. CDR1 is MNHEY and CDR2 is SVGAGI in the germline V gene. The CDR3 consists of 15 residues. CDR3 nucleotides: TGTGCCAGCAGCCGGGACAGCTCCTATAATTCACCCCTCCACTTT. This sequence encodes CASSRDSSYNSPLHF.

The table lists this clone with a few counts. V and J are TRBV29-1 and TRBJ2-7, with TRBD1 matching 12 bases. The CDR3 consists of 13 residues. Germline V gene sequence: CDR1 SQVTM, CDR2 ANQGSEA. The J segment lost 7 bases and the V segment lost 6 bases, leaving 7 bases of the junction unmatched. CDR3 sequence: CSVGRDRGREQYF. The CDR3 DNA reads as TGCAGCGTGGGCCGGGACAGGGGGCGTGAGCAGTACTTC.

This chain uses TRBV4-1 with TRBJ2-3; 7 bases map to TRBD2. V trimming: 0 bases; J trimming: 0 bases; junction bases outside the gene matches: 6. Per the germline V gene, CDR1 is MGHRA and CDR2 is YSYEKL. The CDR3 runs to 17 residues. For the CDR3, the DNA is TGCGCCAGCAGCCAAGATGCCGCTAGCGGTAGCACAGATACGCAGTATTTT. Its translation is CASSQDAASGSTDTQYF.

This sequence joins TRBV5-1 and TRBJ1-4; 8 bases match TRBD1. V gave up 3 bases and J gave up 5 bases; unmatched junction bases: 3. The CDR3 consists of 14 residues. From germline, CDR1 is SGHRS and CDR2 YFSETQ. CDR3 in DNA: TGCGCCAGCAGCTCGGACAGGGCGAATGAAAAACTGTTTTTT. Translated: CASSSDRANEKLFF.

The chain is built from TRBV15 and TRBJ1-2; 8 bases match TRBD1. Germline V gene lookup returns CDR1 LNHNV and CDR2 YYDKDF (reference sequence). The J segment lost 5 bases and the V segment lost 2 bases, leaving 7 bases of the junction unmatched. The CDR3 covers 15 residues. DNA of the CDR3: TGTGCCACCAGCAGACGACAGGGGCGTGAGTATGGCTACACCTTC. The encoded protein is CATSRRQGREYGYTF.

This clone was seen only once. One junction end does not reproduce the germline sequence, and a read error may be involved. Other DNA sequences in this specimen translate into the identical CDR3. The V and J genes are TRBV30 and TRBJ1-4, with no clear D. The germline gives CDR1 GTSNPN, CDR2 SVGIG (reference sequence). There are 14 residues in the CDR3. In DNA form, the CDR3 reads TGTGCCTGGACCATCGGCGGTTCTAATGAAAAACTGTTCTTT. Protein product: CAWTIGGSNEKLFF.

The table lists this clone with a few counts. This chain joins TRBV7-2 and TRBJ2-1; weak D call: TRBD2 (5 bases). V gave up 1 base and J gave up 4 bases, with 8 bases separating them. This CDR3 has 14 amino acids. In germline, CDR1 is SGHTA, CDR2 FQGNSA. CDR3 bases: TGTGCCAGCAGCTTAGATCCGGGGTACAATGAGCAGTTCTTC. Translation gives CASSLDPGYNEQFF.

CDR3 DNA sequence: TGTGCCAGCAGCTTAGCGGCCAGCAGGAACGACATTCAGTACTTC. Its protein product is CASSLAASRNDIQYF. The chain carries TRBV7-8 and TRBJ2-4; D gene uncertain. The CDR3 has 15 residues. Germline V gene lookup returns CDR1 SGHVS and CDR2 FQNEAQ. V was pared by 0 bases and J by 8 bases, with 14 bases between.

This clone was detected ten times or more. The chain carries TRBV19 and TRBJ2-1; 13 positions match TRBD2. The V segment lost 8 bases and the J segment 9 bases; nucleotides outside the gene matches: 10. Germline CDR1 LNHDA, CDR2 SQIVND (reference sequence). This CDR3 spans 15 amino acids. This CDR3 reads CASAGTSGGAAEQFF. The CDR3 DNA reads as TGTGCCAGTGCGGGCACTAGCGGGGGGGCCGCTGAGCAGTTCTTC.

This clone has more than one count but fewer than ten. This chain connects TRBV2 to TRBJ1-4; possible D gene TRBD1, 6 bases. The CDR3 is 13 residues long. The V and J ends lost 8 bases and 10 bases respectively, with 17 bases between them. CDR1 is SNHLY, CDR2 FYNNEI, per germline. The CDR3 region has the DNA TGTGCCAGCTCAGGGGAGGCTCAAACAAAACTGTTTTTT. It encodes CASSGEAQTKLFF.

The V gene is TRBV5-1, the J gene TRBJ2-2; 8 nucleotides match TRBD1. V was pared by 0 bases and J by 3 bases, with 4 bases of the junction left unmatched. The CDR3 extends over 16 amino acids. The germline CDR1 and CDR2 sequences are SGHRS and YFSETQ. The CDR3 DNA sequence: TGCGCCAGCAGCTTGGCCGACAGGGGAGACACCGGGGAGCTGTTTTTT. Its translation is CASSLADRGDTGELFF.

The CDR3 loop reads CASRDRVLNQPQHF. CDR3 bases: TGTGCCAGCAGGGACAGAGTCCTGAATCAGCCCCAGCATTTT. The rearrangement joins TRBV28 to TRBJ1-5, with D perhaps matching TRBD1 (6 bases). Germline lookup yields CDR1 MDHEN and CDR2 SYDVKM. This CDR3 is 14 amino acids long. V was shortened by 6 bases and J by 4 bases, with 13 bases between the two germline ends.

The chain links TRBV6-6 to TRBJ2-7; 7 bases map to TRBD1. The germline V gene has CDR1 MNHNY and CDR2 SVGAGI (reference sequence). The V and J ends lost 6 bases and 2 bases, in that order; junction bases with no gene match: 7. The CDR3 is 14 amino acids. CDR3 sequence reads: CASRTRDRPYEQYF. The CDR3 coding sequence is TGTGCCAGCAGGACCCGGGACAGACCCTACGAGCAGTACTTC.

This clone has more than one count but fewer than ten. The gene calls are TRBV5-1 and TRBJ2-5; the D gene is possibly TRBD1 (6 bases). Trimming removed 4 bases from V and 2 bases from J, with 12 bases in between. Germline V gene lookup returns CDR1 SGHRS and CDR2 YFSETQ. The CDR3 spans 14 residues. The CDR3 sequence: CASSPGTNQETQYF. For the CDR3, the DNA is TGCGCCAGCAGCCCCGGGACAAATCAAGAGACCCAGTACTTC. Based on the CDR3 plus reference TRBV5-1 and TRBJ2-5, the full variable domain is KAGVTQTPRYLIKTRGQQVTLSCSPISGHRSVSWYQQTPGQGLQFLFEYFSETQRNKGNFPGRFSGRQFSNSRSEMNVSTLELGDSALYLCASSPGTNQETQYFGPGTRLLVL.

This clone was picked up a small number of times. V is TRBV28 and J is TRBJ1-5, with unresolved D. The length of the CDR3 is 15 residues. The germline gives CDR1 MDHEN, CDR2 SYDVKM. V was pared by 7 bases and J by 3 bases, with 16 bases between. CDR3 in DNA: TGTGCCAGCAAGGGCCAAAGGAGGAACAATCAGCCCCAGCATTTT. Its translation: CASKGQRRNNQPQHF.

This clone was found a few times. This rearrangement joins TRBV5-4 to TRBJ2-3, with 14 bases lining up with TRBD2. From germline, CDR1 is SGHNT and CDR2 YYREEE (reference sequence). The CDR3 runs 16 residues. Unmatched junction bases numbered 5, after V lost 4 bases and J lost 4 bases. The CDR3 nucleotides read TGTGCCAGCAGCGAGACTAGCGGGGGGGCCGCAGATACGCAGTATTTT. This sequence encodes CASSETSGGAADTQYF.

This clone occurred a few times. V usage is TRBV5-1 and J usage is TRBJ1-1, with TRBD1 as a possible D gene (5 bases). This CDR3 is 14 amino acids long. Germline CDR1 is SGHRS and CDR2 is YFSETQ. V was pared by 2 bases and J by 1 base, with 9 bases between. The CDR3 protein is CASSFGDRNTEAFF. The CDR3 DNA follows: TGCGCCAGCAGCTTTGGCGACAGGAACACTGAAGCTTTCTTT.

This clone has just one count. V gene TRBV5-1 combines with J gene TRBJ2-7, with D hard to call. Germline V lookup: CDR1 SGHRS, CDR2 YFSETQ. V was pared by 0 bases and J by 2 bases, with 12 bases between. CDR3 length: 15 amino acids. This chain's CDR3 is CASSLGVLGAYEQYF. As DNA, the CDR3 is TGCGCCAGCAGCTTGGGGGTTTTGGGTGCCTACGAGCAGTACTTC.

In this sample, this clone turned up a few times. The chain links TRBV5-4 to TRBJ2-7, with D uncertain. The V end lost 4 bases, the J end lost 3 bases, and 11 bases lay between the germline ends. Germline-derived CDR1 and CDR2 are SGHNT and YYREEE (reference sequence). The CDR3 runs 13 residues. DNA of the CDR3: TGTGCCAGCAGCCGCCAGATGGGCTACGAGCAGTACTTC. This sequence encodes CASSRQMGYEQYF.

This clone was observed a handful of times. Given the absence of the conserved phenylalanine or tryptophan at the CDR3 end, a read error is likely. The limits of the CDR3 on the DNA are not certain, so only TCRdb's listed CDR3 is given. The chain employs TRBV28 and TRBJ2-3; TRBD2 reflects the table's D call only, with no check against the DNA. Germline V gene data show CDR1 as MDHEN and CDR2 as SYDVKM. Ends included, the CDR3 has 12 residues. The CDR3 reads CASSVPGLAGDL.

The chain has TRBV7-2 and TRBJ2-3, with D hard to call. Deletions cut 2 bases from V and 2 bases from J, with 8 bases between. This CDR3 is built from 14 residues. Looked up from germline, CDR1 is SGHTA and CDR2 is FQGNSA. The CDR3 region is CASSLQRNTDTQYF. The CDR3 DNA reads as TGTGCCAGCAGCTTACAGCGAAACACAGATACGCAGTATTTT.

This clone was counted between two and nine times. The chain employs TRBV20-1 and TRBJ1-2; no firm D call. V lost 6 bases and J lost 2, with 7 bases in between. Germline V gene sequence: CDR1 DFQATT, CDR2 SNEGSKA (reference sequence). The CDR3 loop spans 11 amino acids. The DNA of the CDR3 is TGCAGTGCGGATGACAACTATGGCTACACCTTC. Translated: CSADDNYGYTF.

By its share, this clone is medium-sized. The chain is built from TRBV29-1 and TRBJ2-3; D is uncertain. The germline CDR1 and CDR2 sequences are SQVTM and ANQGSEA. The V and J ends lost 3 bases and 1 base respectively, with 8 bases between them. The CDR3 is made up of 13 amino acids. Here the CDR3 reads CSVEGGGTDTQYF. CDR3 nucleotides: TGCAGCGTTGAGGGTGGGGGCACAGATACGCAGTATTTT.

The chain combines TRBV6-5 with TRBJ2-3, with TRBD1 identical over 12 bases. In germline, CDR1 is MNHEY, CDR2 SVGAGI. This CDR3 has 14 residues. V lost 6 bases, J lost 5 bases, and 3 bases stayed unmatched. CDR3 in DNA: TGTGCCAGCAGCGGGACAGGGGGCGGAGATACGCAGTATTTT. This gives the protein CASSGTGGGDTQYF.